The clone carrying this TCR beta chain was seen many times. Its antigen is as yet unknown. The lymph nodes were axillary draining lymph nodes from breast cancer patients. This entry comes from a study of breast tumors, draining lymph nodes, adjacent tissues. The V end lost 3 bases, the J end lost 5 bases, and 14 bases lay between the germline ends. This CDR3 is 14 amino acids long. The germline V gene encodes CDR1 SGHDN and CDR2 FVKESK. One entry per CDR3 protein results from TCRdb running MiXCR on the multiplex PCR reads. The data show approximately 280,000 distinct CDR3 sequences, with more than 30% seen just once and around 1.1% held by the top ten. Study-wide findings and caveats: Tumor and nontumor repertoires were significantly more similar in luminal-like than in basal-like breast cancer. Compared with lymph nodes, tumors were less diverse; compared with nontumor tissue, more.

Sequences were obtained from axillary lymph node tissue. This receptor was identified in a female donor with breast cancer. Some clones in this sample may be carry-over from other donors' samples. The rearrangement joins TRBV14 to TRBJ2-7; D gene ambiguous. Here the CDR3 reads CASSHGWAYDEQYF. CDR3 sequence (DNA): TGTGCCAGCAGCCACGGGTGGGCTTACGACGAGCAGTACTTC.